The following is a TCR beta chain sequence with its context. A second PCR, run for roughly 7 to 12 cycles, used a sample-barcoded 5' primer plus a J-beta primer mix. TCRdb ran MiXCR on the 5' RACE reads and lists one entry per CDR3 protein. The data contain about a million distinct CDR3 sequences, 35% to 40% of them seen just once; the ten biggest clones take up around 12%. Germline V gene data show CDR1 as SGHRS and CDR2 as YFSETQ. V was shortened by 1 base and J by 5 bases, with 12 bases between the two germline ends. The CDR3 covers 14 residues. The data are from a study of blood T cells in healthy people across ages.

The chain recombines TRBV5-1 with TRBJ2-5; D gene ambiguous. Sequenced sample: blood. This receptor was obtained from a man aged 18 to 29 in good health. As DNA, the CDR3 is TGCGCCAGCAGCTTGCATAGAGTAGGGGAGACCCAGTACTTC. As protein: CASSLHRVGETQYF.